This TCR beta chain was recorded in a study of cytomegalovirus exposure and HLA in healthy donors. Both 60 Vbeta primers and 13 Jbeta primers went into the PCR. Here immunoSEQ multiplex PCR was the method, and the copy in TCRdb shows in-frame clones only, minus some. The data contain roughly 99,000 clones, 60% to 85% of them seen just once; the ten biggest clones take up 16%. This clone was seen a handful of times. Its antigen is not known. The CDR3 spans 14 residues. Per the germline V gene, CDR1 is MNHEY and CDR2 is SVGAGI. Between the trimmed V and J ends, which lost 5 bases and 6 bases, there was a span of 16 bases. Whole-study results and caveats: Earlier findings revealed that most TCR beta V segments proved productive either about 87% or about 30% of the time.

Sequencing was performed on PBMCs. This clonotype originated in a man aged 55 to 70 in good health and CMV-seropositive. The chain is built from TRBV6-5 and TRBJ1-1, with TRBD1 as a possible D gene (6 bases). The CDR3 loop is CASSAQGKGAEAFF. Written as DNA, the CDR3 is TGTGCCAGCAGTGCACAGGGCAAGGGGGCTGAAGCTTTCTTT.